The 26 T cell receptor beta chains presented below share a single source sample, sequenced in a study of PD-1 blockade in classical Hodgkin lymphoma. Following autologous stem cell transplantation, relapse occurred in every patient, and exposure to brentuximab vedotin varied. The data were produced by immunoSEQ multiplex PCR, yet TCRdb's version contains in-frame clones alone and is incomplete. The table records around 99,000 clones, approximately 80% of them present only once. Sample: peripheral blood mononuclear cells (PBMCs), taken before the second cycle of nivolumab. Every receptor here comes from a human donor with classical Hodgkin lymphoma.

J is TRBJ2-2 and V is TRBV19, with TRBD2 matching over 9 bases. Trimming cost V 2 bases and J 4 bases; bases outside gene matches: 5. The CDR3 runs to 16 residues. CDR1 LNHDA and CDR2 SQIVND come from the germline V gene (reference sequence). The CDR3: CASSISLSGSTGELFF. Here the CDR3 DNA reads TGTGCCAGTAGTATATCCCTTAGCGGGAGCACCGGGGAGCTGTTTTTT.

The V gene is TRBV4-2, the J gene TRBJ2-7; 8 bases agree with TRBD1. Germline values: CDR1 LGHNA, CDR2 YNFKEQ. The CDR3 runs 15 residues. V lost 7 bases, J lost 2 bases, and 10 bases stayed unmatched. In DNA, the CDR3 is TGTGCCAGCACGTGGGGTTTGGGACAGGCCTACGAGCAGTACTTC. Translating gives CASTWGLGQAYEQYF.

The chain carries TRBV19 and TRBJ2-7; tentative D call: TRBD2 (6 bases). This CDR3 has 13 amino acids. Trimming removed 5 bases from V and 4 bases from J, with 12 bases in between. Per germline, CDR1 LNHDA and CDR2 SQIVND (reference sequence). In DNA, the CDR3 is TGTGCCAGTAGTCCAGGACTAAGGTACGAGCAGTACTTC. This translates into CASSPGLRYEQYF.

This rearrangement joins TRBV19 to TRBJ1-5; 8 bases map to TRBD1. The CDR3 spans 14 residues. CDR1 and CDR2 from the germline V gene are LNHDA and SQIVND (reference sequence). Trimming cost V 4 bases and J 7 bases; bases outside gene matches: 6. The CDR3 loop reads CASSTGGLGQPQHF. Here the CDR3 DNA reads TGTGCCAGTAGTACAGGGGGCTTAGGACAGCCCCAGCATTTT.

V gene TRBV10-3 combines with J gene TRBJ2-3; the D gene is possibly TRBD2 (6 bases). V was trimmed by 4 bases and J by 0 bases, leaving 11 bases between them. There are 15 residues in the CDR3. Germline assignment: CDR1 ENHRY and CDR2 SYGVKD. The CDR3 DNA reads TGTGCCATCAGTGGTGGGACTCCGAGCACAGATACGCAGTATTTT. Residues: CAISGGTPSTDTQYF.

The chain links TRBV5-6 to TRBJ1-2; D ambiguous. V lost 0 bases and J lost 1, with 10 bases in between. The CDR3 contains 15 residues. Germline assignment: CDR1 SGHDT and CDR2 YYEEEE. The DNA of the CDR3 is TGTGCCAGCAGCTTGGAGGTCGGGGTTAACTATGGCTACACCTTC. Translated: CASSLEVGVNYGYTF.

Sample share makes this clone medium-sized. This chain joins TRBV4-1 and TRBJ2-3, with 8 bases identical to TRBD2. Germline V gene lookup returns CDR1 MGHRA and CDR2 YSYEKL. V was clipped by 1 base and J by 1 base; unmatched bases: 4. This CDR3 has 16 residues. The CDR3: CASSQVGTSGTDTQYF. As DNA, the CDR3 is TGCGCCAGCAGCCAAGTGGGGACTAGTGGCACAGATACGCAGTATTTT.

This clone was observed a few times. The genes are TRBV6-1 and TRBJ2-7; D may be TRBD1 or TRBD2 (5 bases each). This CDR3 has 15 amino acids. The germline V gene has CDR1 MNHNS and CDR2 SASEGT. Trimming left V 0 bases short and J 3 bases short, with 12 bases between. The CDR3 region is CASSEALGVLYEQYF. The CDR3, as DNA: TGTGCCAGCAGTGAAGCGCTGGGGGTTCTCTACGAGCAGTACTTC.

CDR3 amino acids: CASSPVGTNEQFF. CDR3 coding DNA: TGTGCCAGCAGCCCAGTAGGGACCAATGAGCAGTTCTTC. The rearrangement links TRBV5-6 to TRBJ2-1; perhaps D is TRBD1 or TRBD2 (5 bases each). The CDR3 is made up of 13 amino acids. Germline V gene lookup returns CDR1 SGHDT and CDR2 YYEEEE. Trimming removed 4 bases at V and 6 bases at J, with 11 bases between.

This chain connects TRBV2 to TRBJ1-1, with TRBD1 matching over 8 bases. This CDR3 is 14 amino acids long. Germline V gene lookup returns CDR1 SNHLY and CDR2 FYNNEI. V lost 6 bases to trimming and J lost 1 base; unmatched junction nucleotides: 4. The DNA of the CDR3 is TGTGCCAGCAGCGTGGACAGGGCGAACACTGAAGCTTTCTTT. Its translation is CASSVDRANTEAFF.

This rearrangement joins TRBV6-6 to TRBJ1-3; no clear D. Germline V gene data show CDR1 as MNHNY and CDR2 as SVGAGI (reference sequence). V lost 2 bases, J lost 2 bases, and 10 bases lay in between. The CDR3 is 15 residues long. The CDR3 spells CASSYGGGTGNTIYF. DNA of the CDR3: TGTGCCAGCAGTTACGGCGGTGGGACTGGAAACACCATATATTTT.

J is TRBJ1-1 and V is TRBV5-1; D remains ambiguous. Per the germline V gene, CDR1 is SGHRS and CDR2 is YFSETQ. This CDR3 region has 14 residues. Trimming left V 1 base short and J 4 bases short, with 11 bases between. The CDR3 protein is CASSLFRESTEAFF. CDR3 DNA sequence: TGCGCCAGCAGCTTGTTTCGGGAATCCACTGAAGCTTTCTTT. Using reference TRBV5-1 and TRBJ1-1 for the parts outside the CDR3, the full variable domain is KAGVTQTPRYLIKTRGQQVTLSCSPISGHRSVSWYQQTPGQGLQFLFEYFSETQRNKGNFPGRFSGRQFSNSRSEMNVSTLELGDSALYLCASSLFRESTEAFFGQGTRLTVV.

This clone has a handful of counts. This sequence joins TRBV19 and TRBJ2-7, with 14 bases identical to TRBD2. With 5 bases clipped from V and 6 bases from J, the junction kept 6 bases outside the gene matches. The CDR3 covers 15 residues. Per the germline V gene, CDR1 is LNHDA and CDR2 is SQIVND (reference sequence). CDR3 coding DNA: TGTGCCAGTAGTTGGGGACTAGCGGGAGTCGGCGAGCAGTACTTC. Translated: CASSWGLAGVGEQYF.

This clone came up a few times. The J gene is TRBJ1-1, the V gene TRBV30; D gene uncertain. V lost 0 bases and J 1 base, leaving 6 bases between the germline ends. Germline CDR1 is GTSNPN and CDR2 is SVGIG (reference sequence). The CDR3 length is 13 residues. This CDR3 reads CAWSVLGNTEAFF. The CDR3 bases are TGTGCCTGGAGTGTACTGGGGAACACTGAAGCTTTCTTT.

The chain is built from TRBV9 and TRBJ2-7; the D is unclear. The CDR3 loop spans 14 amino acids. In germline, CDR1 is SGDLS, CDR2 YYNGEE. The ends were cut back, 4 bases at V and 0 bases at J, with 11 bases in the middle. The CDR3 DNA is TGTGCCAGCAGCCTCAGGAGTCGCTCCTACGAGCAGTACTTC. This gives the protein CASSLRSRSYEQYF.

This clone was counted a few times. J is TRBJ2-6 and V is TRBV6-1; TRBD1 is a possible D gene (5 bases). The CDR3 length is 14 residues. Germline CDR1 is MNHNS and CDR2 is SASEGT. Trimming pared 6 bases from V and 4 bases from J, leaving 10 bases between. The CDR3 protein is CASRAGHGANVLTF. DNA for the CDR3: TGTGCCAGCAGGGCAGGGCACGGGGCCAACGTCCTGACTTTC.

This rearrangement joins TRBV11-2 to TRBJ2-7, with D perhaps matching TRBD1 (7 bases). The germline V gene encodes CDR1 SGHAT and CDR2 FQNNGV. The CDR3 totals 19 residues. With 5 bases removed from V and 2 bases from J, the gap between germline ends came to 28 bases. DNA for the CDR3: TGTGCCAGCAGCCCGCGTGGGGGGTGGGGGCATCAGGGGGCCTACGAGCAGTACTTC. Amino acids: CASSPRGGWGHQGAYEQYF.

The gene calls are TRBV27 and TRBJ2-2; 8 bases are shared with TRBD2. CDR1 and CDR2 from the germline V gene are MNHEY and SMNVEV (reference sequence). This CDR3 comprises 15 residues. V dropped 2 bases and J dropped 3; count of bases not matched to a gene: 2. The CDR3 region is CASSLAGGYTGELFF. CDR3 in DNA: TGTGCCAGCAGTTTAGCGGGAGGTTACACCGGGGAGCTGTTTTTT.

This chain connects TRBV10-3 to TRBJ2-2, with TRBD1 identical over 7 bases. Trimming removed 0 bases from V and 1 base from J; junction bases left unmatched: 5. Germline V lookup: CDR1 ENHRY, CDR2 SYGVKD. This CDR3 comprises 17 residues. The CDR3, as DNA: TGTGCCATCAGTGAGTCGAGTAACAGGGGGAACACCGGGGAGCTGTTTTTT. Encoded protein: CAISESSNRGNTGELFF.

The rearrangement uses TRBV4-3 and TRBJ2-3; 10 positions agree with TRBD2. CDR1 and CDR2 from the germline V gene are LGHNA and YSLEER. With V trimmed by 2 bases and J by 6 bases, 11 bases remained unmatched. This CDR3 comprises 17 residues. CDR3 nucleotide sequence: TGCGCCAGCAGCCAACTAGCGGGAGTGATTGCGTTGGATACGCAGTATTTT. Translation gives CASSQLAGVIALDTQYF.

This rearrangement joins TRBV28 to TRBJ2-7; 8 nucleotides align to TRBD1. Losses at the gene ends were 3 bases for V and 3 bases for J; bases not matched to a gene: 4. CDR1 and CDR2 (germline): MDHEN, SYDVKM. This CDR3 is built from 14 residues. The chain's CDR3 is CASSLSRGHYEQYF. The CDR3 DNA sequence: TGTGCCAGCAGTTTGTCCAGGGGGCACTACGAGCAGTACTTC.

This sequence joins TRBV5-5 and TRBJ2-7; maybe TRBD2 (5 bases). The V end lost 6 bases, the J end lost 3 bases, and 19 bases lay between the germline ends. Germline loops: CDR1 SGHKS, CDR2 YYEKEE (reference sequence). The CDR3 length is 15 residues. CDR3 coding DNA: TGTGCCAGCACCGTGAGGCCAGTTGACTACTACGAGCAGTACTTC. This sequence encodes CASTVRPVDYYEQYF. Together with reference TRBV5-5 and TRBJ2-7, the CDR3 gives the full variable domain: DAGVTQSPTHLIKTRGQQVTLRCSPISGHKSVSWYQQVLGQGPQFIFQYYEKEERGRGNFPDRFSARQFPNYSSELNVNALLLGDSALYLCASTVRPVDYYEQYFGPGTRLTVT.

V and J are TRBV28 and TRBJ1-1, with 7 bases aligning to TRBD1. CDR1 is MDHEN and CDR2 is SYDVKM in the germline V gene. V was pared by 2 bases and J by 11 bases, with 11 bases of the junction left unmatched. This CDR3 comprises 14 residues. The CDR3 DNA reads as TGTGCCAGCAGTTTAGTCGACAGGGCCATTTCGGCTTTCTTT. Amino acids: CASSLVDRAISAFF.

The V gene is TRBV11-2, the J gene TRBJ2-1, with a possible D match to TRBD2 (6 bases). The CDR3 extends over 12 amino acids. Looked up from germline, CDR1 is SGHAT and CDR2 is FQNNGV. V was trimmed by 4 bases and J by 9 bases, leaving 10 bases between them. The CDR3 loop is CASSSGRIEQFF. The CDR3 bases are TGTGCCAGCAGCTCGGGGAGGATTGAGCAGTTCTTC.

The chain uses TRBV7-2 and TRBJ2-3; D unresolved. Trimming left V 0 bases short and J 4 bases short, with 8 bases between. The CDR3 is 14 residues long. Per germline, CDR1 SGHTA and CDR2 FQGNSA. The CDR3, as DNA: TGTGCCAGCAGCTTAGCGAGGACGGCAGATACGCAGTATTTT. It is translated as CASSLARTADTQYF.

The V call is TRBV7-8, the J call TRBJ1-3; tentatively, D is TRBD1 (6 bases). CDR3 size: 14 residues. V was pared by 5 bases and J by 0 bases, with 8 bases between. Germline assignment: CDR1 SGHVS and CDR2 FQNEAQ. The CDR3 loop reads CASSRGVSGNTIYF. Here the CDR3 DNA reads TGTGCCAGCAGCAGGGGGGTCTCTGGAAACACCATATATTTT.